This T cell receptor beta chain is drawn from a study of response to subunit inactivated influenza vaccine. TCRdb re-analysed the RT-PCR reads in MiXCR, keeping a single row per CDR3 protein. Here the sample spans about 570,000 distinct CDR3 sequences, 11% being singletons. With 0 bases clipped from V and 4 bases from J, the junction kept 16 bases outside the gene matches. The germline CDR1 and CDR2 sequences are LNHNV and YYDKDF (reference sequence). The CDR3 runs 20 residues. The same sample was also used in a study of T cells expressing NK-cell markers. According to that study: Production of TCR beta cDNA relied on 5'RACE template switching with UMIs. Investigators obtained TCR beta repertoires from sorted CD3+CD56+NKG2C+, CD3+CD56+NKG2C- and CD3+CD56-NKG2C+ T cells. T cells sorted in several experiments were restricted to alpha-beta TCR T cells by an anti-gamma-delta TCR antibody.

This TCR derives from a man aged 50 or older who received an inactivated influenza vaccine. The sequencing here drew on PBMCs from blood, taken on the day of vaccination. J is TRBJ2-5 and V is TRBV15; 11 bases agree with TRBD2. CDR3 in DNA: TGTGCCACCAGCAGAGATATTCCGGCTAGCGGGGGGCCGGGAGGAGAGACCCAGTACTTC. Encoded protein: CATSRDIPASGGPGGETQYF.